The rows below give T cell receptor beta chains drawn from one sample of a study of blood T cells in healthy people across ages. TCRdb fed the 5' RACE reads into MiXCR, producing one record per CDR3 protein. The repertoire holds 720,000 or so distinct CDR3 sequences, with 40% to 45% as singletons. The sequencing input was blood. The receptor set was obtained from an older man in good health. Each CDR3 is given with its conserved first and last residue. The order of the fields is J gene, V gene, CDR3 protein.

>TRBJ2-1|TRBV4-2
CASSQDGRPRGNEQFF
>TRBJ1-5|TRBV10-2
CASSESFRDSNQPQHF
>TRBJ2-1|TRBV2
CASIARQGDFEQFF
>TRBJ2-3|TRBV7-9
CASSLDPADTQYF
>TRBJ2-1|TRBV21-1
CASSKGDGESHEQFF
>TRBJ2-3|TRBV20-1
CSARDPSGSVDTQYF
>TRBJ2-3|TRBV12-5
CASGLGLMKVLDAQYF
>TRBJ2-5|TRBV7-2
CASSWGQGSETQYF
>TRBJ2-3|TRBV7-2
CASSYPSSSDTQYF
>TRBJ2-5|TRBV5-1
CASSSGDSSRETQYF
>TRBJ2-5|TRBV4-1
CASSQEGGLETQYF
>TRBJ1-2|TRBV9
CASRGTSYGYTF
>-|TRBV5-6
CASSSTSSGETQYF
>TRBJ1-5|TRBV2
CASSITGGQSQPQHF
>TRBJ2-4|TRBV9
CASSESSGQGPTTSKNIQYF
>TRBJ2-2|TRBV14
CASSPRTGGFRGTGELFF
>TRBJ2-7|TRBV30
CAWSVGGGAYEQYF
>TRBJ1-2|TRBV11-1
CASSLAMGQGSYGYTF
>TRBJ2-5|TRBV27
CASSPPLGQGNEETQYF
>TRBJ2-6|TRBV20-1
CSASLGGAGANVLTF
>TRBJ2-7|TRBV7-2
CASSPDTTNYEQYF
>TRBJ2-3|TRBV7-3
CASSLTPAGDTQYF
>TRBJ1-5|TRBV2
CASSEEQGKNQPQHF
>-|TRBV3-1
CAGSQREDYEQYF
>TRBJ2-3|TRBV10-2
CASSELVTDTQYF
>TRBJ2-7|TRBV9
CASSVTSGSTNEKYF
>TRBJ2-2|TRBV5-1
CASNRDDGTGELFF
>TRBJ2-1|TRBV20-1
CSARIRDRRNEQFF
>TRBJ2-3|TRBV20-1
CSARPGLAGGTDTQYF